These 32 T cell receptor beta chains originate from one sample sequenced in a study of cytomegalovirus exposure and HLA in healthy donors. The PCR used 60 Vbeta and 13 Jbeta primers. The data were produced by immunoSEQ multiplex PCR, yet TCRdb's version contains in-frame clones alone and is incomplete. The sample yields some 120,000 clones, approximately 80% seen once. Input material: PBMCs. These receptors came from a man aged 30-40 years in good health and CMV-seropositive.

The J gene is TRBJ1-4, the V gene TRBV6-5, with D hard to call. The CDR3 length is 13 residues. Germline V CDR1 and CDR2: MNHEY, SVGAGI. With 5 bases removed from V and 8 bases from J, the gap between germline ends came to 12 bases. In nucleotides, the CDR3 is TGTGCCAGCAGTCAACGACGGGGAGAAAAACTGTTTTTT. Encoded protein: CASSQRRGEKLFF.

The gene calls are TRBV6-5 and TRBJ2-5; the D gene is possibly TRBD1 (6 bases). The J call is in doubt because the DNA end fits TRBJ2-7 better. Germline V gene lookup returns CDR1 MNHEY and CDR2 SVGAGI. CDR3 length: 16 amino acids. The CDR3 region is CASSYLADSSSYEQYF. The CDR3 bases are TGTGCCAGCAGTTACTTGGCGGACAGCAGCTCCTACGAGCAGTACTTC.

The V gene is TRBV18, the J gene TRBJ2-7; 9 nucleotides align to TRBD2. The V gene end was trimmed by 3 bases and the J gene end by 5 bases; junction bases not matched to a gene: 2. Germline assignment: CDR1 KGHSH and CDR2 LQKENI. The length of the CDR3 is 13 residues. The CDR3, as DNA: TGTGCCAGCTCACCCCTAGCGGGAAACGAGCAGTACTTC. Residues: CASSPLAGNEQYF.

The rearrangement uses TRBV30 and TRBJ1-2; a possible D gene is TRBD1 (5 bases). Germline V gene lookup returns CDR1 GTSNPN and CDR2 SVGIG (reference sequence). Trimming removed 2 bases at V and 8 bases at J, with 12 bases between. The CDR3 is 12 amino acids. The CDR3 sequence: CAWSMGLGGYTF. The CDR3 bases are TGTGCCTGGAGTATGGGACTCGGGGGCTACACCTTC.

This clone has a single count. V and J are TRBV20-1 and TRBJ2-7; D is ambiguous. This CDR3 is 11 amino acids long. Trimming removed 6 bases at V and 3 bases at J, with 9 bases between. CDR1 and CDR2 (germline): DFQATT, SNEGSKA (reference sequence). CDR3: CSAPQVYEQYF. Here the CDR3 DNA reads TGCAGTGCCCCGCAGGTCTACGAGCAGTACTTC.

This chain links TRBV11-3 with TRBJ2-7; D is undetermined. V gave up 5 bases and J gave up 3 bases, with 17 bases separating them. The CDR3 length is 15 residues. CDR1 and CDR2 (germline): SGHNT, YENEEA. The CDR3 sequence is CASSPEAQIVYEQYF. DNA for the CDR3: TGTGCCAGCAGCCCCGAGGCCCAGATTGTCTACGAGCAGTACTTC.

DNA for the CDR3: TGTGCCAGCAGTCCCCTAGCGGGGTACTACAATGAGCAGTTCTTC. Protein sequence: CASSPLAGYYNEQFF. V gene TRBV6-5 combines with J gene TRBJ2-1, with 9 bases aligning to TRBD2. The CDR3 consists of 15 residues. Looked up from germline, CDR1 is MNHEY and CDR2 is SVGAGI. V dropped 5 bases and J dropped 3; count of bases not matched to a gene: 5.

This clone was seen only once. The gene calls are TRBV11-2 and TRBJ2-7; 7 nucleotides match TRBD2. This CDR3 region has 17 residues. J gave up 6 bases and V 5 bases, and 19 bases lay outside the gene matches. The germline CDR1 and CDR2 sequences are SGHAT and FQNNGV. Here the CDR3 reads CASSMRLFYGEGREQYF. In DNA, the CDR3 is TGTGCCAGCAGCATGAGATTGTTTTACGGGGAGGGCCGCGAGCAGTACTTC.

This clone was counted once. This sequence joins TRBV27 and TRBJ1-2; 8 bases are shared with TRBD1. The ends lost 4 bases at V and 4 bases at J; junction bases unmatched: 8. This CDR3 spans 15 amino acids. Germline-derived CDR1 and CDR2 are MNHEY and SMNVEV (reference sequence). Written as DNA, the CDR3 is TGTGCCAGCAGTTCAACAGGGGGATCCCTCTATGGCTACACCTTC. Translating it yields CASSSTGGSLYGYTF.

In its sample, this clone was seen a few times. V and J are TRBV11-3 and TRBJ2-7, with a possible D match to TRBD1 (6 bases). Germline V CDR1 and CDR2: SGHNT, YENEEA. This CDR3 is built from 13 residues. V was cut by 4 bases and J by 2 bases, with 9 bases left in between. DNA for the CDR3: TGTGCCAGCAGCTCGACAGGTGCCTACGAGCAGTACTTC. Protein product: CASSSTGAYEQYF.

V is TRBV4-2 and J is TRBJ1-1; D perhaps matches TRBD1 (5 bases). V lost 2 bases to trimming and J lost 0 bases, with 10 bases between them. This CDR3 contains 15 residues. Germline CDR1 and CDR2: LGHNA and YNFKEQ. The CDR3 DNA is TGTGCCAGCAGCCAATCTACAGGTGTGAACACTGAAGCTTTCTTT. Its protein product is CASSQSTGVNTEAFF.

The chain recombines TRBV9 with TRBJ2-4; no firm D call. CDR3 length equals 11 residues. Germline-derived CDR1 and CDR2 are SGDLS and YYNGEE. V was cut by 3 bases and J by 10 bases, with 8 bases left in between. CDR3 loop: CASSADTIQYF. The CDR3, as DNA: TGTGCCAGCAGCGCCGACACGATTCAGTACTTC.

Only one count was recorded for this clone. CDR3 residues: CASSPLAGDADTQYF. Here the CDR3 DNA reads TGTGCCAGTAGCCCACTAGCGGGGGACGCAGATACGCAGTATTTT. The chain recombines TRBV19 with TRBJ2-3, with 11 bases fitting TRBD2. This CDR3 has 15 residues. The V and J ends lost 6 bases and 4 bases, in that order; junction bases with no gene match: 6. The germline V gene encodes CDR1 LNHDA and CDR2 SQIVND (reference sequence).

V is TRBV18 and J is TRBJ2-3; weak D call: TRBD2 (5 bases). CDR1 and CDR2 from the germline V gene are KGHSH and LQKENI. This CDR3 contains 16 residues. V was trimmed by 2 bases and J by 3 bases, leaving 15 bases between them. The CDR3 region has the DNA TGTGCCAGCTCACCATTGAGCGGCGCAACAACAGATACGCAGTATTTT. Translating gives CASSPLSGATTDTQYF.

This chain links TRBV30 with TRBJ2-5, with D possibly being TRBD2 (7 bases). The CDR3 spans 16 residues. The germline V gene has CDR1 GTSNPN and CDR2 SVGIG (reference sequence). Between the trimmed V and J ends, which lost 2 bases and 5 bases, there was a span of 21 bases. CDR3 sequence reads: CAWSSRVGGAWETQYF. The CDR3 region has the DNA TGTGCCTGGAGTTCCAGGGTTGGGGGGGCGTGGGAGACCCAGTACTTC.

For the CDR3, the DNA is TGTGCCAGCAGCGTACTAGCGGGCAGCACAGATACGCAGTATTTT. This sequence encodes CASSVLAGSTDTQYF. This chain uses TRBV9 with TRBJ2-3; 8 bases line up with TRBD2. The germline CDR1 and CDR2 sequences are SGDLS and YYNGEE. V lost 1 base and J lost 0; bases outside the gene matches: 1. This CDR3 has 15 amino acids.

V gene TRBV6-1 combines with J gene TRBJ2-1; D call uncertain. This CDR3 has 14 amino acids. Germline CDR1 MNHNS, CDR2 SASEGT. The V end lost 5 bases, the J end lost 4 bases, and 12 bases lay between the germline ends. CDR3 amino acids: CASSLEPYYNEQFF. As DNA, the CDR3 is TGTGCCAGCAGTCTAGAACCATATTACAATGAGCAGTTCTTC.

The V call is TRBV10-1, the J call TRBJ1-5, with unresolved D. The germline V gene has CDR1 WNHNN and CDR2 SYGVQD (reference sequence). This CDR3 region has 15 residues. With 3 bases removed from V and 7 bases from J, the gap between germline ends came to 16 bases. Here the CDR3 reads CASSEVRCGSQPQHF. The CDR3 nucleotides read TGCGCCAGCAGTGAAGTCAGGTGTGGGTCACAGCCCCAGCATTTT.

The V and J genes are TRBV7-2 and TRBJ2-1; TRBD2 matches at 12 bases. V shed 6 bases and J 8 bases; nucleotides not matched to a gene: 2. The CDR3 consists of 13 residues. Germline V gene data show CDR1 as SGHTA and CDR2 as FQGNSA. CDR3 bases: TGTGCCAGCAGTCTAGCGGGGGGGCATGAGCAGTTCTTC. It codes for CASSLAGGHEQFF.

This CDR3 reads CSGGTFNNEQFF. CDR3 nucleotides: TGCAGCGGGGGGACTTTTAACAATGAGCAGTTCTTC. The V call is TRBV29-1, the J call TRBJ2-1, with a tentative D call TRBD2 (6 bases). The CDR3 totals 12 residues. V shed 7 bases and J shed 5 bases, with 12 bases lying between them. Germline V gene lookup returns CDR1 SQVTM and CDR2 ANQGSEA.

The CDR3 region has the DNA TGCGCCAGCAGCCAAGATTACGGGGGGCCGAGATCACCCCTCCACTTT. It yields the protein CASSQDYGGPRSPLHF. The gene calls are TRBV4-3 and TRBJ1-6; D may be TRBD1 (6 bases). V was cut by 0 bases and J by 10 bases, with 16 bases left in between. This CDR3 spans 16 amino acids. The germline V gene has CDR1 LGHNA and CDR2 YSLEER.

The chain is built from TRBV27 and TRBJ2-7; 8 nucleotides agree with TRBD2. V lost 5 bases, J lost 0 bases, and 9 bases stayed unmatched. There are 16 residues in the CDR3. Germline V gene data show CDR1 as MNHEY and CDR2 as SMNVEV (reference sequence). The CDR3, as DNA: TGTGCCAGCAGTACCGCTGGCGGGGGGCTCTCCTACGAGCAGTACTTC. The encoded protein is CASSTAGGGLSYEQYF.

The chain links TRBV9 to TRBJ1-5; D unclear. Trimming pared 0 bases from V and 5 bases from J, leaving 9 bases between. CDR3 length: 14 residues. Germline-derived CDR1 and CDR2 are SGDLS and YYNGEE. In nucleotides, the CDR3 is TGTGCCAGCAGCGTAGGACACCTCCATCAGCCCCAGCATTTT. Amino acids: CASSVGHLHQPQHF.

V and J are TRBV7-8 and TRBJ1-6, with a possible D match to TRBD1 (6 bases). The CDR3 loop spans 15 amino acids. Germline values: CDR1 SGHVS, CDR2 FQNEAQ. Trimming removed 5 bases from V and 8 bases from J, with 16 bases in between. The CDR3 DNA is TGTGCCAGCAGCAGCGAGGACAGCCAATATTCACCCCTCCACTTT. Amino acid sequence: CASSSEDSQYSPLHF.

The chain couples TRBV6-6 to TRBJ2-5; TRBD1 agrees at 8 bases. The DNA end is a closer match to TRBJ2-7, so the J assignment may be wrong. CDR3 length equals 14 residues. From germline, CDR1 is MNHNY and CDR2 SVGAGI (reference sequence). The CDR3 reads CASTPRQGLHEQYF. CDR3 in DNA: TGTGCCAGCACCCCAAGACAGGGGCTCCACGAGCAGTACTTC.

The chain employs TRBV6-6 and TRBJ1-2; 8 nucleotides match TRBD1. This CDR3 contains 16 residues. Germline CDR1 MNHNY, CDR2 SVGAGI (reference sequence). Losses at the gene ends were 0 bases for V and 6 bases for J; bases not matched to a gene: 9. CDR3 amino acids: CASSYSGPGQGDGYTF. Here the CDR3 DNA reads TGTGCCAGCAGTTACTCAGGACCCGGACAGGGAGATGGCTACACCTTC.

The chain uses TRBV5-1 and TRBJ2-3; tentatively, D is TRBD1 (5 bases). The CDR3 runs 13 residues. Germline-derived CDR1 and CDR2 are SGHRS and YFSETQ. Between the trimmed V and J ends, which lost 8 bases and 1 base, there was a span of 11 bases. The CDR3 loop reads CASKQTGTDTQYF. CDR3 DNA: TGCGCCAGTAAGCAGACAGGCACAGATACGCAGTATTTT.

The CDR3 DNA follows: TGTGCCAGCAGTTTTCGGACAGGGAGGTTGAACTATGGCTACACCTTC. Its protein product is CASSFRTGRLNYGYTF. The chain links TRBV6-5 to TRBJ1-2, with TRBD1 matching 8 bases. Germline CDR1 MNHEY, CDR2 SVGAGI. The CDR3 length is 16 residues. Trimming removed 4 bases from V and 2 bases from J; junction bases left unmatched: 9.

The chain joins TRBV5-4 to TRBJ2-1, with D perhaps TRBD2 (7 bases). Germline loops: CDR1 SGHNT, CDR2 YYREEE (reference sequence). CDR3 length: 14 amino acids. The ends were cut back, 4 bases at V and 13 bases at J, with 21 bases in the middle. CDR3 protein: CASSHRNGGGRQFF. In nucleotides, the CDR3 is TGTGCCAGCAGCCACCGAAATGGGGGGGGCCGCCAGTTCTTC.

This sequence joins TRBV27 and TRBJ2-6; D unclear. V was cut by 5 bases and J by 0 bases, with 17 bases left in between. The CDR3 is made up of 18 amino acids. CDR1 and CDR2 from the germline V gene are MNHEY and SMNVEV (reference sequence). The CDR3 DNA sequence: TGTGCCAGCAGTCCCTTCCCCGGGTCCTCCTCTGGGGCCAACGTCCTGACTTTC. Its translation: CASSPFPGSSSGANVLTF.

The table lists this clone with a few counts. V gene TRBV7-8 combines with J gene TRBJ1-1; 10 bases are shared with TRBD1. Germline trimming cut 6 bases from V and 5 bases from J; bases unmatched to any gene: 6. The CDR3 loop spans 14 amino acids. From germline, CDR1 is SGHVS and CDR2 FQNEAQ. In nucleotides, the CDR3 is TGTGCCAGCAGGGGACAGGGGCGGTGGACTGAAGCTTTCTTT. Encoded protein: CASRGQGRWTEAFF.

The chain joins TRBV4-3 to TRBJ2-7; TRBD2 aligns across 11 bases. CDR3 length: 14 residues. CDR1 and CDR2 (germline): LGHNA, YSLEER. Losses at the gene ends were 3 bases for V and 3 bases for J; bases not matched to a gene: 1. This CDR3 is CASSHGTSGYEQYF. Here the CDR3 DNA reads TGCGCCAGCAGCCACGGGACTAGCGGCTACGAGCAGTACTTC.